The T cell receptor beta chain under discussion was sequenced for a study of human T cells and chemical hapten exposure. Under the authors' procedure: Sample TCR counts, which ranged from about 20,000 to 700,000, had a median of about 100,000. TCRdb reanalysed the RACE reads using MiXCR and keeps one entry per CDR3 protein. These V and J calls derive from TCRdb rather than the authors' analysis. The data show 45,000 to 65,000 distinct CDR3 sequences, more than 8% seen once. Sample time point: pre-sensitization, week 0. The treatment is: therapeutic diphenylcyclopropenone sensitization with weekly scalp DPC. Regarding the study as a whole: Compared with pre-sensitization or healthy control sets, expanded TCRs clustered more.

This clonotype was counted many times. Its specificity is not known. The receptor's source is a middle-aged man with alopecia areata. Some clones in this sample may be carry-over from other donors' samples. The sample was whole blood, taken in connection with sensitization to the hapten diphenylcyclopropenone (DPC).

CDR3 region: CASSSSGSSYEQYF. The CDR3 DNA is TGCGCCAGCTCCTCTAGCGGTAGCTCCTACGAGCAGTACTTC. The chain combines TRBV4-1 with TRBJ2-7, with 7 bases that match TRBD2. Germline assignment: CDR1 MGHRA and CDR2 YSYEKL. The CDR3 is 14 amino acids. J was trimmed by 0 bases and V by 8 bases; bases with no gene match: 7.